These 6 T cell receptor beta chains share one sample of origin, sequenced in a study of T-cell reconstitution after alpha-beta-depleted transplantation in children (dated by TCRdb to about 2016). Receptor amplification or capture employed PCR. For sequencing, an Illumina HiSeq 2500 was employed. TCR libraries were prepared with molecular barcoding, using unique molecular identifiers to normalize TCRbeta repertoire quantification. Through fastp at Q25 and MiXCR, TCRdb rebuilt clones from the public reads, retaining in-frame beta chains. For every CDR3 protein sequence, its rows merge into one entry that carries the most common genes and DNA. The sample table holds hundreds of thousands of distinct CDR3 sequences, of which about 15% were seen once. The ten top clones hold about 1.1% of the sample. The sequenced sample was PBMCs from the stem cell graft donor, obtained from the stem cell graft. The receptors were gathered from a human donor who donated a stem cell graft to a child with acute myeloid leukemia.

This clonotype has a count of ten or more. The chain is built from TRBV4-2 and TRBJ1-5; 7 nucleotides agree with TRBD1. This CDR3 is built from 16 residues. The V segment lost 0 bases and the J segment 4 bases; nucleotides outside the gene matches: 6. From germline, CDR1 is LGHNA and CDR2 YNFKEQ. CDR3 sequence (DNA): TGTGCCAGCAGCCAAGATGGGGACAGAAGGAATCAGCCCCAGCATTTT. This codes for CASSQDGDRRNQPQHF.

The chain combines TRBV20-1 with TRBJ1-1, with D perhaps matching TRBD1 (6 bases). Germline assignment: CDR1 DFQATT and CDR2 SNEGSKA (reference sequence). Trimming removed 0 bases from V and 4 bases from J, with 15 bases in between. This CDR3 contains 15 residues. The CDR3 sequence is CSARDPGGGRTEAFF. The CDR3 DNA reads TGCAGTGCTAGAGATCCGGGGGGGGGCCGCACTGAAGCTTTCTTT.

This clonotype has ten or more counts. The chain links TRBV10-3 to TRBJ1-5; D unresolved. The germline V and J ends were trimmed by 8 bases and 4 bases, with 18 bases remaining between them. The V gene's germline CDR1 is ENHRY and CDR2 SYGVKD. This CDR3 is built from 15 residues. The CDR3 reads CAIGPDGSANQPQHF. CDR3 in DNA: TGTGCCATCGGACCGGACGGCAGCGCTAATCAGCCCCAGCATTTT.

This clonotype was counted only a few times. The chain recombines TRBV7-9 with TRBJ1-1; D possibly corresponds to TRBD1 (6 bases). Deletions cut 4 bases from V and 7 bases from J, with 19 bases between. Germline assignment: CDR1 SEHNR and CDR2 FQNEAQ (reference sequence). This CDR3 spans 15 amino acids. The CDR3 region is CASSSNNRAEDEAFF. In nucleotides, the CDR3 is TGTGCCAGCAGCTCAAATAACAGGGCGGAGGATGAAGCTTTCTTT. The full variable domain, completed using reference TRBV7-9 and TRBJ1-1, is DTGVSQNPRHKITKRGQNVTFRCDPISEHNRLYWYRQTLGQGPEFLTYFQNEAQLEKSRLLSDRFSAERPKGSFSTLEIQRTEQGDSAMYLCASSSNNRAEDEAFFGQGTRLTVV.

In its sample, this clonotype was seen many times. The CDR3 DNA sequence: TGCAGCGTTGATCCGGAGTACAACACTGAAGCTTTCTTT. As protein: CSVDPEYNTEAFF. This sequence joins TRBV29-1 and TRBJ1-1, with D unclear. The length of the CDR3 is 13 residues. Trimming left V 3 bases short and J 2 bases short, with 10 bases between. The germline gives CDR1 SQVTM, CDR2 ANQGSEA.

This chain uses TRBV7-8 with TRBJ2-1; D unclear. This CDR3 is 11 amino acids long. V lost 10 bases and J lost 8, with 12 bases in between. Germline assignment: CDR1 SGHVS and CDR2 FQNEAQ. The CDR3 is CATRNIHEQFF. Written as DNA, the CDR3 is TGTGCCACCCGGAATATCCATGAGCAGTTCTTC.